A selection of T cell receptor beta chains follows, all from one sample in a study of cytomegalovirus exposure and HLA in healthy donors. Here immunoSEQ multiplex PCR was the method, and the copy in TCRdb shows in-frame clones only, minus some. The table records approximately 100,000 clones, just under 80% of them present only once. Sequencing was carried out using PBMCs. The receptor source for this set is a woman aged 40 to 50 in good health and CMV-seropositive. Both conserved end residues are part of each CDR3. D genes are given only for firm matches. Expanded clones get a size class; other rows say once, few or many, or leave the size out.

TRBV19	NA	NA	TRBJ1-2	CASNGRGWYGYTF	TGTGCCTCAAACGGCAGGGGATGGTATGGCTACACCTTC
TRBV12-5	NA	NA	TRBJ2-7	CASGFGEGAPYEQYF	TGTGCTAGTGGTTTCGGAGAAGGGGCTCCCTACGAGCAGTACTTC
TRBV4-2	NA	NA	TRBJ2-4	CASSQDIEGAKNIQYF	TGTGCCAGCAGCCAAGATATCGAGGGAGCCAAAAACATTCAGTACTTC
TRBV6-4	NA	few	TRBJ2-1	CASSEEVYNEQFF	TGTGCCAGCAGTGAGGAGGTTTACAATGAGCAGTTCTTC
TRBV25-1	NA	NA	TRBJ1-4	CASSDGGNNEKLFF	TGTGCCAGCAGTGACGGGGGGAATAATGAAAAACTGTTTTTT
TRBV5-6	NA	few	TRBJ1-5	CASSLGPSGGNQPQHF	TGTGCCAGCAGCTTGGGACCGAGTGGAGGCAATCAGCCCCAGCATTTT
TRBV29-1	TRBD1	NA	TRBJ1-2	CSSEQGDGRYGYTF	TGCAGCTCCGAGCAGGGGGACGGCCGATATGGCTACACCTTC
TRBV10-3	NA	NA	TRBJ1-1	CAIRGEGARTEAFF	TGTGCCATCAGGGGGGAGGGAGCGCGCACTGAAGCTTTCTTT
TRBV18	NA	NA	TRBJ1-5	CASSPSGRGNQPQHF	TGTGCCAGCTCACCATCGGGGAGGGGCAATCAGCCCCAGCATTTT
TRBV5-1	TRBD1	NA	TRBJ1-2	CASSLFQGAEGYTF	TGCGCCAGCAGCTTGTTCCAGGGGGCGGAGGGCTACACCTTC
TRBV5-1	NA	few	TRBJ2-3	CASSPEPSTDTQYF	TGCGCCAGCAGCCCAGAACCCAGCACAGATACGCAGTATTTT
TRBV6-8	NA	NA	TRBJ2-3	CATLRASVPDTQYF	TGTGCCACCCTCCGGGCTAGCGTTCCAGATACGCAGTATTTT
TRBV27	TRBD1	NA	TRBJ2-5	CASSFADRVKEETQYF	TGTGCCAGCAGTTTTGCAGACAGGGTAAAGGAAGAGACCCAGTACTTC
TRBV6-1	NA	NA	TRBJ2-7	CTSSDALYASSPLEQYF	TGTACCAGCAGTGATGCCCTATATGCTAGTAGTCCGCTCGAGCAGTACTTC
TRBV18	TRBD1	NA	TRBJ2-7	CASSPTFTGVAHYEQYF	TGTGCCAGCTCACCAACGTTCACAGGGGTTGCCCACTACGAGCAGTACTTC
TRBV7-2	TRBD1	few	TRBJ2-7	CASSLRDSSYEQYF	TGTGCCAGCAGCCTTCGGGACAGCTCCTACGAGCAGTACTTC
TRBV28	TRBD1	NA	TRBJ1-1	CASFNRGRGDTEAFF	TGTGCCAGCTTTAACAGGGGGAGGGGGGACACTGAAGCTTTCTTT
TRBV30	NA	NA	TRBJ1-5	CAWSSRDNQPQHF	TGTGCCTGGAGTAGCAGGGACAATCAGCCCCAGCATTTT
TRBV7-9	NA	NA	TRBJ1-1	CASSLALQLNTEAFF	TGTGCCAGCAGCTTAGCGCTACAGTTGAACACTGAAGCTTTCTTT
TRBV9	TRBD2	NA	TRBJ2-7	CASSAGLAGHYEQYF	TGTGCCAGCAGCGCCGGACTAGCGGGCCACTACGAGCAGTACTTC
TRBV2	NA	once	TRBJ1-2	CASKSVSPYGYTF	TGTGCCAGCAAATCGGTTTCCCCCTATGGCTACACCTTC
TRBV7-8	NA	NA	TRBJ1-1	CASSLQYENTEAFF	TGTGCCAGCAGCTTACAGTATGAGAACACTGAAGCTTTCTTT
TRBV5-4	TRBD2	NA	TRBJ2-5	CASSPASGEDQETQYF	TGTGCCAGCAGCCCGGCTAGCGGGGAGGACCAAGAGACCCAGTACTTC
TRBV5-1	TRBD2	NA	TRBJ2-2	CASSFSGTYTGELFF	TGCGCCAGCAGCTTTAGCGGGACTTACACCGGGGAGCTGTTTTTT
TRBV4-2	TRBD2	NA	TRBJ2-3	CASSQESSGRAGTDTQYF	TGTGCCAGCAGCCAAGAGTCTAGCGGGAGGGCCGGCACAGATACGCAGTATTTT
TRBV5-1	NA	NA	TRBJ2-2	CASSWPGDTGELFF	TGCGCCAGCAGCTGGCCGGGGGACACCGGGGAGCTGTTTTTT
TRBV6-1	NA	NA	TRBJ1-2	CASRRQGSNYGYTF	TGTGCCAGCCGCCGGCAGGGCTCTAACTATGGCTACACCTTC
TRBV6-4	NA	few	TRBJ2-1	CASSDSGGEQFF	TGTGCCAGCAGTGACAGTGGAGGGGAGCAGTTCTTC
TRBV6-4	TRBD2	NA	TRBJ2-1	CASSVLAGVSSNEQFF	TGTGCCAGCAGTGTACTAGCGGGAGTAAGTAGTAATGAGCAGTTCTTC
TRBV11-3	NA	few	TRBJ2-7	CASSLVHSGSETYEQYF	TGTGCCAGCAGCTTAGTTCATTCGGGTTCAGAGACCTACGAGCAGTACTTC
TRBV10-3	NA	NA	TRBJ2-3	CAISESAKTSTDTQYF	TGTGCCATCAGTGAGTCGGCCAAGACTAGCACAGATACGCAGTATTTT
TRBV6-1	TRBD1	few	TRBJ1-1	CASSRKGQMNTEAFF	TGTGCCAGCAGTCGCAAGGGACAGATGAACACTGAAGCTTTCTTT
TRBV28	NA	few	TRBJ2-3	CASSPPEWSSVTDTQYF	TGTGCCAGCAGCCCCCCGGAGTGGTCGTCGGTCACAGATACGCAGTATTTT
TRBV5-1	TRBD1	NA	TRBJ1-1	CASSADRAGNTEAFF	TGCGCCAGCAGCGCGGACAGGGCCGGGAACACTGAAGCTTTCTTT
TRBV5-5	TRBD1	NA	TRBJ2-4	CASSRVGTGDKNIQYF	TGTGCCAGCAGCCGTGTGGGGACAGGGGACAAAAACATTCAGTACTTC
TRBV30	NA	NA	TRBJ1-5	CAWNHDNSNQPQHF	TGTGCCTGGAACCACGACAATAGCAATCAGCCCCAGCATTTT
TRBV27	NA	NA	TRBJ2-5	CASTDTQETQYF	TGTGCCAGCACCGACACGCAAGAGACCCAGTACTTC
TRBV2	NA	NA	TRBJ2-5	CASSEGLRTQYF	TGTGCCAGCAGTGAGGGGCTAAGGACCCAGTACTTC
TRBV7-8	NA	NA	TRBJ1-2	CASSPRDHTNYGYTF	TGTGCCAGCAGCCCCAGGGATCATACTAACTATGGCTACACCTTC
TRBV18	NA	NA	TRBJ2-3	CASSPPRPHTDTQYF	TGTGCCAGCTCACCTCCTAGGCCCCACACAGATACGCAGTATTTT
TRBV5-6	TRBD1	NA	TRBJ2-2	CASSWWVGTANTGELFF	TGTGCCAGCAGCTGGTGGGTGGGGACAGCGAACACCGGGGAGCTGTTTTTT
TRBV15	NA	few	TRBJ2-1	CATSRTRIHEQFF	TGTGCCACCAGCAGGACTAGAATCCATGAGCAGTTCTTC
TRBV5-3	NA	few	TRBJ1-5	CARRRKDRFLGNQPQHF	TGTGCCAGAAGGCGTAAAGACAGATTCTTGGGCAATCAGCCCCAGCATTTT
TRBV9	NA	NA	TRBJ2-7	CASSVENGRGEQYF	TGTGCCAGCAGCGTAGAGAACGGACGGGGGGAGCAGTACTTC
TRBV20-1	NA	NA	TRBJ2-2	CSAPTVGELFF	TGCAGTGCTCCCACGGTCGGGGAGCTGTTTTTT
TRBV19	NA	once	TRBJ1-4	CASSTDITTNEKLFF	TGTGCCAGTAGTACGGACATAACAACTAATGAAAAACTGTTTTTT
TRBV18	TRBD2	once	TRBJ2-1	CASSPNRTSGSAEQFF	TGTGCCAGCTCACCGAATCGGACTAGCGGGAGCGCTGAGCAGTTCTTC
TRBV13	NA	NA	TRBJ1-2	CASSLGGDYGYTF	TGTGCCAGCAGCCTCGGGGGGGACTATGGCTACACCTTC
TRBV9	NA	NA	TRBJ2-1	CASSVAYTGNSYNEQFF	TGTGCCAGCAGCGTAGCTTATACGGGAAACTCCTACAATGAGCAGTTCTTC